This T cell receptor (beta chain) was found in a study of cytomegalovirus exposure and HLA in healthy donors. Findings of the study overall: For most TCR beta V segments, an earlier analysis put the productive rate at about 87% or about 30% of the time.

The PCR contained 60 Vbeta and 13 Jbeta primers. Sequencing was performed with immunoSEQ multiplex PCR; in TCRdb, only in-frame clones are kept and a portion is missing. The table lists about 150,000 clones, about 77% of them singletons. About this clone itself: Its cognate antigen is unknown.

This CDR3 has 15 residues. From germline, CDR1 is SGDLS and CDR2 YYNGEE. The trim removed 6 bases at V and 0 bases at J, leaving 5 bases unmatched. V and J are TRBV9 and TRBJ2-2, with 7 bases that match TRBD1. The sequence was obtained from a woman in her thirties or forties in good health and CMV-seronegative. Source material: PBMCs. For the CDR3, the DNA is TGTGCCAGCATCGGGACAGCGTCGAACACCGGGGAGCTGTTTTTT. Amino acid sequence: CASIGTASNTGELFF. The full variable domain, its missing parts supplied by reference TRBV9 and TRBJ2-2, is DSGVTQTPKHLITATGQRVTLRCSPRSGDLSVYWYQQSLDQGLQFLIQYYNGEERAKGNILERFSAQQFPDLHSELNLSSLELGDSALYFCASIGTASNTGELFFGEGSRLTVL.